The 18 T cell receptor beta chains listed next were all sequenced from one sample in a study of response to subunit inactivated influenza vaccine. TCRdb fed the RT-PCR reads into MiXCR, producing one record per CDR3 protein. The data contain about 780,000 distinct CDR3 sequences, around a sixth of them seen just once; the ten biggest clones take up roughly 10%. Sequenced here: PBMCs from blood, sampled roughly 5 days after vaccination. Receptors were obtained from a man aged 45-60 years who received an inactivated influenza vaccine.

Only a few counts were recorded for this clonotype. CDR3 amino acids: CSVESQLGGYGYTF. As DNA, the CDR3 is TGCAGCGTTGAGTCACAGCTAGGGGGCTATGGCTACACCTTC. The gene calls are TRBV29-1 and TRBJ1-2, with a tentative D call TRBD1 (6 bases). The CDR3 loop spans 14 amino acids. Trimming stripped 3 bases from V and 4 bases from J, with 15 bases between. Germline CDR1 and CDR2: SQVTM and ANQGSEA.

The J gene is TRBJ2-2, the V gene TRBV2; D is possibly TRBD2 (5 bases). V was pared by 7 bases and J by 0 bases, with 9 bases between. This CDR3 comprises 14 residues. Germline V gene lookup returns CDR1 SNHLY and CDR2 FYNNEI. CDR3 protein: CASKEASNTGELFF. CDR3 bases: TGTGCCAGCAAGGAGGCCTCGAACACCGGGGAGCTGTTTTTT. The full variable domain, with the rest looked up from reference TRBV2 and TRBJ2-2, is EPEVTQTPSHQVTQMGQEVILRCVPISNHLYFYWYRQILGQKVEFLVSFYNNEISEKSEIFDDQFSVERPDGSNFTLKIRSTKLEDSAMYFCASKEASNTGELFFGEGSRLTVL.

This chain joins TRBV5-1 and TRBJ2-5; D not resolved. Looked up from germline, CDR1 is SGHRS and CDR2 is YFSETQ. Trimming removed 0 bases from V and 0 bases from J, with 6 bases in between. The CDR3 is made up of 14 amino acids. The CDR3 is CASSLARYQETQYF. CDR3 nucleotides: TGCGCCAGCAGCTTGGCCAGGTACCAAGAGACCCAGTACTTC.

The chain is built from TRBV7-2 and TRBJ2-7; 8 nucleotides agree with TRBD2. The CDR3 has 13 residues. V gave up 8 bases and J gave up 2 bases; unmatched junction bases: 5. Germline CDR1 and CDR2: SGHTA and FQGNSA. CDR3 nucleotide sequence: TGTGCCAGCGAGGCGGGAGGCCCCTACGAGCAGTACTTC. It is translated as CASEAGGPYEQYF.

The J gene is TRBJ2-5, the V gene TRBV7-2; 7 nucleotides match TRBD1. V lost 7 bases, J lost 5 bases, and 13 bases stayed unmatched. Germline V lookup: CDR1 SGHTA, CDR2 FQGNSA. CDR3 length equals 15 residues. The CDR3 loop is CASTPPTGLRETQYF. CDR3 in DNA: TGTGCCAGCACCCCCCCGACAGGGCTAAGGGAGACCCAGTACTTC.

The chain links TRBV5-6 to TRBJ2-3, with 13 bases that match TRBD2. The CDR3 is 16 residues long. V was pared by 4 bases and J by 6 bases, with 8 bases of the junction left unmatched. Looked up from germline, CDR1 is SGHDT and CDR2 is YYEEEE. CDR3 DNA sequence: TGTGCCAGCAGCCGCGGACTAGCGGGAGCAGGGGATACGCAGTATTTT. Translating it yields CASSRGLAGAGDTQYF.

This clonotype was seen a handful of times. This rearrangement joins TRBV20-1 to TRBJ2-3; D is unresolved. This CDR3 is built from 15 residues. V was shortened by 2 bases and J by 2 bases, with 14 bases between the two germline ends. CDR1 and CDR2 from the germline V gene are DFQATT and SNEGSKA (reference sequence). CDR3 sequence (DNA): TGCAGTGCTAGAAAGGCCATCCCGCACACAGATACGCAGTATTTT. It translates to CSARKAIPHTDTQYF.

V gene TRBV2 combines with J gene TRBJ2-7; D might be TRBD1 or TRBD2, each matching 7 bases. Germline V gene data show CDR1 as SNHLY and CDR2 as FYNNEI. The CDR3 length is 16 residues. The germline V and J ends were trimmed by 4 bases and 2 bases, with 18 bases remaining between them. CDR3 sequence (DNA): TGTGCCAGCAGTGTCGCTTCTTCAGGGGGGGCCTACGAGCAGTACTTC. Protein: CASSVASSGGAYEQYF.

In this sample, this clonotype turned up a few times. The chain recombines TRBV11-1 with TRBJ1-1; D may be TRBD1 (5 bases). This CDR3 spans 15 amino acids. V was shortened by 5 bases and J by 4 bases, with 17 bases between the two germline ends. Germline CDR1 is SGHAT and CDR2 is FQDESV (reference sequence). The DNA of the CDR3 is TGTGCCAGCAGCCCCAAGTGGGGGTACGGCACTGAAGCTTTCTTT. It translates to CASSPKWGYGTEAFF.

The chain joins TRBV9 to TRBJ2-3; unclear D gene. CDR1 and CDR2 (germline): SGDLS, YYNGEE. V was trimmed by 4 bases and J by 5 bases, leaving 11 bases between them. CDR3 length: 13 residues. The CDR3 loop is CASSPSLKDTQYF. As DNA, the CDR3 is TGTGCCAGCAGCCCAAGTCTTAAAGATACGCAGTATTTT.

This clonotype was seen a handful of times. The CDR3 DNA sequence: TGTGCCAGCAGCTTCCGGACAGGGAACGTGTACGAGCAGTACTTC. Encoded protein: CASSFRTGNVYEQYF. This chain uses TRBV7-9 with TRBJ2-7; TRBD1 matches 8 bases. The ends lost 3 bases at V and 4 bases at J; junction bases unmatched: 8. From germline, CDR1 is SEHNR and CDR2 FQNEAQ (reference sequence). This CDR3 is built from 15 residues.

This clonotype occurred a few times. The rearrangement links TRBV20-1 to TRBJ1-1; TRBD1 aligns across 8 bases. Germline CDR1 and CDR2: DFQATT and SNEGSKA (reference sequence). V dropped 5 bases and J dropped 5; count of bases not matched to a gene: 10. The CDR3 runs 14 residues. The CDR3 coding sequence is TGCAGTGCTGGGTGGACAGGGATAGGGACTGAAGCTTTCTTT. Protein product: CSAGWTGIGTEAFF.

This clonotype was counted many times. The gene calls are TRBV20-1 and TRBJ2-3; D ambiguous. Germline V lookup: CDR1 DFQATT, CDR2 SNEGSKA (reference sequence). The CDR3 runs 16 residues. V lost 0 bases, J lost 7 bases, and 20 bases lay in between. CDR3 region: CSARDPRPHSTNTQYF. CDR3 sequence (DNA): TGCAGTGCTAGAGATCCGCGACCACATTCTACTAATACGCAGTATTTT.

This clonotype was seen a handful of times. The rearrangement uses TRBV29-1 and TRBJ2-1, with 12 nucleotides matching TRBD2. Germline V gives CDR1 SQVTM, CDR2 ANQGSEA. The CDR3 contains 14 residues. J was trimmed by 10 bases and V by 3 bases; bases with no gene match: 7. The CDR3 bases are TGCAGCGTTGACCTAGCGGGAGGGCTAGGCGAGCAGTTCTTC. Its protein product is CSVDLAGGLGEQFF.

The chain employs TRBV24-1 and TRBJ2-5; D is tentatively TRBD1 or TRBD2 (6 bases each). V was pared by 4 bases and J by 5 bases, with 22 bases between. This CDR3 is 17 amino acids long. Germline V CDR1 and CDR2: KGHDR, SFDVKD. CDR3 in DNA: TGTGCCACCAGTGACCAAAAAGGTGGGGGCGCGGGGGAGACCCAGTACTTC. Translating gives CATSDQKGGGAGETQYF.

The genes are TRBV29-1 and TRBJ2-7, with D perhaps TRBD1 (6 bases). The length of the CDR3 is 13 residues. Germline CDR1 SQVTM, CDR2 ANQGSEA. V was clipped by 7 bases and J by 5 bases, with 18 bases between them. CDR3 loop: CSARTGQGNEQYF. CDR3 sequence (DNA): TGCAGCGCCCGGACCGGTCAGGGGAACGAGCAGTACTTC.

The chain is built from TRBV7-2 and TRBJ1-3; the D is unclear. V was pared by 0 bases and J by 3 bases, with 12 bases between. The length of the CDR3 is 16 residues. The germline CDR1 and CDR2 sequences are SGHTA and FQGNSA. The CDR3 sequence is CASSLAIQFSGNTIYF. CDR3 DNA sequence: TGTGCCAGCAGCTTAGCGATTCAATTTAGTGGAAACACCATATATTTT. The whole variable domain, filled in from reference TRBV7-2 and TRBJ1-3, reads GAGVSQSPSNKVTEKGKDVELRCDPISGHTALYWYRQSLGQGLEFLIYFQGNSAPDKSGLPSDRFSAERTGGSVSTLTIQRTQQEDSAVYLCASSLAIQFSGNTIYFGEGSWLTVV.

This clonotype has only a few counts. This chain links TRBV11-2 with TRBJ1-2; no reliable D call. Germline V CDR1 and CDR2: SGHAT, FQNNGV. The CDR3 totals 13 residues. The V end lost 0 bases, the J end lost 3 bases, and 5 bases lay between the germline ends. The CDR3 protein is CASSLDQYYGYTF. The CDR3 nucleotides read TGTGCCAGCAGCTTAGATCAGTACTATGGCTACACCTTC.